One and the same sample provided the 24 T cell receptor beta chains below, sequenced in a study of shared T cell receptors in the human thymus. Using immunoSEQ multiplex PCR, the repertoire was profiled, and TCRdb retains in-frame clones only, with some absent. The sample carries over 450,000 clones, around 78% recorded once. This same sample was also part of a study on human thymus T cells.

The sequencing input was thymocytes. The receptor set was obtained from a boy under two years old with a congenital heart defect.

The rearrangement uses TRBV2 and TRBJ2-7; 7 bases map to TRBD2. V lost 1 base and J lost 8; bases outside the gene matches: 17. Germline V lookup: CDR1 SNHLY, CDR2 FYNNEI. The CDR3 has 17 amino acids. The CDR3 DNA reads TGTGCCAGCAGTGAAGGTCAGCTGCTCTCCGGGGGAGGGAAGCAGTACTTC. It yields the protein CASSEGQLLSGGGKQYF.

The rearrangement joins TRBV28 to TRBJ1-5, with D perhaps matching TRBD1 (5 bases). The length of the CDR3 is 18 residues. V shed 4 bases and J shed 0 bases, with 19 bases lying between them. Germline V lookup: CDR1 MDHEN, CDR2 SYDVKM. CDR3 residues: CASSCPRWTPNSNQPQHF. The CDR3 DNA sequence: TGTGCCAGCAGTTGCCCCAGGTGGACACCCAATAGCAATCAGCCCCAGCATTTT.

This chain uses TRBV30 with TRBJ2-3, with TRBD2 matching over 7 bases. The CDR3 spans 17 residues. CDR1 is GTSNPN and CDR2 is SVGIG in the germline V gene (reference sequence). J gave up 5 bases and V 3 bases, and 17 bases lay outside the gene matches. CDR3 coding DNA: TGTGCCTGGAGACCTATTAAGAGAGCGGGACCCCGAGATACGCAGTATTTT. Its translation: CAWRPIKRAGPRDTQYF.

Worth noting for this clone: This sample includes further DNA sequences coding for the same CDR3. CDR3 DNA sequence: TGTGCCAGCAGCGATCGGGGATACGAGCAGTACTTC. Translating gives CASSDRGYEQYF. This chain joins TRBV25-1 and TRBJ2-7, with D tentatively TRBD2 (5 bases). Germline CDR1 reads MGHDK; CDR2 reads SYGVNS. This CDR3 is 12 amino acids long. The germline V and J ends were trimmed by 6 bases and 4 bases, with 10 bases remaining between them.

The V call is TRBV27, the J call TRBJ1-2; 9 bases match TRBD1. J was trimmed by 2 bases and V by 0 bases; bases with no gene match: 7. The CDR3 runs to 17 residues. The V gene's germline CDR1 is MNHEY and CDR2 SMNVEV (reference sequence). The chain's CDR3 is CASSLSPSGTGNYGYTF. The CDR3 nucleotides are TGTGCCAGCAGTTTATCGCCATCCGGGACAGGGAACTATGGCTACACCTTC.

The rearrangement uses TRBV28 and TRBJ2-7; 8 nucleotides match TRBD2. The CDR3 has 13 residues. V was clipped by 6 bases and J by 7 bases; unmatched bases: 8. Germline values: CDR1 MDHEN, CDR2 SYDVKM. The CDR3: CASSPAGVGEQYF. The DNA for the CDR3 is TGTGCCAGCAGCCCAGCGGGAGTGGGGGAGCAGTACTTC.

CDR3 sequence reads: CASSLFRGYQPQHF. DNA of the CDR3: TGTGCCAGCAGTTTGTTTAGGGGATACCAGCCCCAGCATTTT. The V gene is TRBV28, the J gene TRBJ1-5; possible D gene TRBD1, 5 bases. The CDR3 is 14 residues long. CDR1 MDHEN and CDR2 SYDVKM come from the germline V gene. Trimming took off 3 bases at V and 7 bases at J, with 13 bases between the two ends.

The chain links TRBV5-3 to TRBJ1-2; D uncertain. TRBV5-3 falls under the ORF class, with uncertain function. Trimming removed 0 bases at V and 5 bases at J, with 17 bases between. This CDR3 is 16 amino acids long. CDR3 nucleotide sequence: TGTGCCAGAAGCTTGGCCGCGGACTCTGCGGATTATGGCTACACCTTC. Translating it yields CARSLAADSADYGYTF.

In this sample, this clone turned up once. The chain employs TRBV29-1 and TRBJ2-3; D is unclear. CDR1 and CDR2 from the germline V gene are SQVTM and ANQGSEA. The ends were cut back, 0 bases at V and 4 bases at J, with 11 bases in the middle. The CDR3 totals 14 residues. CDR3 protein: CSVEDIGQADTQYF. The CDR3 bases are TGCAGCGTTGAAGATATTGGGCAGGCAGATACGCAGTATTTT.

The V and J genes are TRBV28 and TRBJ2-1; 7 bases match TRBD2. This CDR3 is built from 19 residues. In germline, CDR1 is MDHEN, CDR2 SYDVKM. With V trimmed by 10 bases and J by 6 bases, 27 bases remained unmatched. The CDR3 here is CAIGHDQRGGSLFGNEQFF. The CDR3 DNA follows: TGTGCCATCGGACACGACCAACGGGGCGGGAGTTTGTTTGGCAATGAGCAGTTCTTC.

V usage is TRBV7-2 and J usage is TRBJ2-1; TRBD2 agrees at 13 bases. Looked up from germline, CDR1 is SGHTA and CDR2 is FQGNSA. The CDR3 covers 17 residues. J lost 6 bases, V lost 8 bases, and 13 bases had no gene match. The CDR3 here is CASPGLAGEGRGNEQFF. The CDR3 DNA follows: TGTGCCAGCCCTGGACTAGCGGGAGAGGGGCGGGGCAATGAGCAGTTCTTC.

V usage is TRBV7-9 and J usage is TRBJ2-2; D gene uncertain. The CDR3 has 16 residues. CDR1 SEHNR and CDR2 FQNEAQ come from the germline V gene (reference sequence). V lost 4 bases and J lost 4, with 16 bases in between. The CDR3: CASSYRGRAATGELFF. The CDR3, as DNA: TGTGCCAGCAGCTACCGTGGGCGAGCAGCCACCGGGGAGCTGTTTTTT.

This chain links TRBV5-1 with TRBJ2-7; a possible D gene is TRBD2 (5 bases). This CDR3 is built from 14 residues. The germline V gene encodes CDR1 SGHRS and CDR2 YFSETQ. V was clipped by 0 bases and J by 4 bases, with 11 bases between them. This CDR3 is CASSLDGAEYEQYF. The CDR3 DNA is TGCGCCAGCAGCTTGGACGGAGCGGAGTACGAGCAGTACTTC.

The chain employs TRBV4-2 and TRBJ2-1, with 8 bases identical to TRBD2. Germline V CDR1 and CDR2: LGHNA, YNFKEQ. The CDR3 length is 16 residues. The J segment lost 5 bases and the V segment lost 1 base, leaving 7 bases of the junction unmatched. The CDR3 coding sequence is TGTGCCAGCAGCCAAGTCCGGTTAGCGGGAAACAATGAGCAGTTCTTC. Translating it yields CASSQVRLAGNNEQFF.

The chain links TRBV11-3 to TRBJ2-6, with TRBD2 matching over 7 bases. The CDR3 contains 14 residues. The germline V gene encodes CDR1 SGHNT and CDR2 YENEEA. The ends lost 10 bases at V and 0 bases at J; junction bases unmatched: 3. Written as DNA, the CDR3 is TGTGCCACCGGGGGGAGCTCTGGGGCCAACGTCCTGACTTTC. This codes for CATGGSSGANVLTF.

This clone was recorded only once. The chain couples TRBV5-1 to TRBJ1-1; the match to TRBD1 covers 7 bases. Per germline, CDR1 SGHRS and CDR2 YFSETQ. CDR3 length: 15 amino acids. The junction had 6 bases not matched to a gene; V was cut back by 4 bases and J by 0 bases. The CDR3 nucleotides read TGCGCCAGCAGCGGGGGACAGCCAATGAACACTGAAGCTTTCTTT. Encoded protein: CASSGGQPMNTEAFF.

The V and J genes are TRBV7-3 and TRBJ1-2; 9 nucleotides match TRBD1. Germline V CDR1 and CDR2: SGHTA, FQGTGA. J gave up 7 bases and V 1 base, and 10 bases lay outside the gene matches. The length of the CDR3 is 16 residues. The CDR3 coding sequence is TGTGCCAGCAGCTTAATTTGGGACAGGGAGGTGGGTGGCTACACCTTC. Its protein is CASSLIWDREVGGYTF.

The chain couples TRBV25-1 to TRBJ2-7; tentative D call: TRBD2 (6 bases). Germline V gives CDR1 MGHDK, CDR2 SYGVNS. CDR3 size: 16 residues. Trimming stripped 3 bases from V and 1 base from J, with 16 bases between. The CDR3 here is CASSDPGKTRSYEQYF. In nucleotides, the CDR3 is TGTGCCAGCAGTGATCCGGGGAAGACTAGGTCCTACGAGCAGTACTTC.

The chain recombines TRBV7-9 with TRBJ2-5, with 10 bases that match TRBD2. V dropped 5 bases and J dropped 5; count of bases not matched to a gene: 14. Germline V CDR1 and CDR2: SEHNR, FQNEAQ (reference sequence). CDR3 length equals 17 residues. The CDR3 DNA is TGTGCCAGCAGCCAACAAGGGGGGCTAGCGGGAGATGAGACCCAGTACTTC. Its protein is CASSQQGGLAGDETQYF.

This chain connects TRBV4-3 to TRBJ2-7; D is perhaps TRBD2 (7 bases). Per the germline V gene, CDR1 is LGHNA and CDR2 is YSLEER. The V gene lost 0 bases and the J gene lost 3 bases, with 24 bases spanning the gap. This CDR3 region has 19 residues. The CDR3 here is CASSQDCKGASGQNYEQYF. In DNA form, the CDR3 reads TGCGCCAGCAGCCAAGATTGCAAGGGCGCTAGCGGACAGAACTACGAGCAGTACTTC.

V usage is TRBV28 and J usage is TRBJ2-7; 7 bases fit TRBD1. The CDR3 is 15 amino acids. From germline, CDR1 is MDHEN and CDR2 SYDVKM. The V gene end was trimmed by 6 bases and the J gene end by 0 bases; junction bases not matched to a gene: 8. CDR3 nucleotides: TGTGCCAGCAGGCTAAGGGGGCCAAGCTCCTACGAGCAGTACTTC. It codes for CASRLRGPSSYEQYF.

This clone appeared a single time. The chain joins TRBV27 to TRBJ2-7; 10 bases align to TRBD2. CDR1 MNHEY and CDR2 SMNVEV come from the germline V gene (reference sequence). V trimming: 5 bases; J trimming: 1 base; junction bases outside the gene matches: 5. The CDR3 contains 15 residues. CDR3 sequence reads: CASSLSGRPSYEQYF. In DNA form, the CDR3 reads TGTGCCAGCAGTCTTAGCGGGAGGCCATCCTACGAGCAGTACTTC.

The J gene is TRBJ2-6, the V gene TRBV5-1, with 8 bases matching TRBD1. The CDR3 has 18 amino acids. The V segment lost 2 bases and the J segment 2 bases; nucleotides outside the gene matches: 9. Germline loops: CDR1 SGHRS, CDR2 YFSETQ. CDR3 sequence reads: CASSFRTGQGAGANVLTF. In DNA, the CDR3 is TGCGCCAGCAGCTTTAGGACAGGGCAAGGAGCTGGGGCCAACGTCCTGACTTTC. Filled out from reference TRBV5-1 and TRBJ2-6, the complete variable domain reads KAGVTQTPRYLIKTRGQQVTLSCSPISGHRSVSWYQQTPGQGLQFLFEYFSETQRNKGNFPGRFSGRQFSNSRSEMNVSTLELGDSALYLCASSFRTGQGAGANVLTFGAGSRLTVL.

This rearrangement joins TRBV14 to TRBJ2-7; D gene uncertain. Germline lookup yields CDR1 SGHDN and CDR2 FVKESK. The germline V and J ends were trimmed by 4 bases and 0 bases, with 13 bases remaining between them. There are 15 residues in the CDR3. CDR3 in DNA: TGTGCCAGCAGCCCCAAACCGGGTCTCTCCTACGAGCAGTACTTC. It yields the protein CASSPKPGLSYEQYF.